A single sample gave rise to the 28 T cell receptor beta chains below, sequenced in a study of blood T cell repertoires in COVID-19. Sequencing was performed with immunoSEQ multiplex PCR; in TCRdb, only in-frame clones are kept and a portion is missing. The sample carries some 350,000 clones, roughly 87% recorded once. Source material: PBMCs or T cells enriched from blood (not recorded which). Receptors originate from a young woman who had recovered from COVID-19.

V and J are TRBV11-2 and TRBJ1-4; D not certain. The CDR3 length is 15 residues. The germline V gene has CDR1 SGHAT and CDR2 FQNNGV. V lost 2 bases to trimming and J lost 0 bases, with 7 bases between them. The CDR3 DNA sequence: TGTGCCAGCAGCTTATCCCGAGCAACTAATGAAAAACTGTTTTTT. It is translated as CASSLSRATNEKLFF.

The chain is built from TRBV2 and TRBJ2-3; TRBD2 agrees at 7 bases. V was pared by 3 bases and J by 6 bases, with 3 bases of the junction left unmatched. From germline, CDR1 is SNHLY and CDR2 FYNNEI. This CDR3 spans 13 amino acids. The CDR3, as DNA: TGTGCCAGCAGTGACTCAGCGGGGGATACGCAGTATTTT. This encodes CASSDSAGDTQYF. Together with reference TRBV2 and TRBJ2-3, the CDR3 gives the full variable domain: EPEVTQTPSHQVTQMGQEVILRCVPISNHLYFYWYRQILGQKVEFLVSFYNNEISEKSEIFDDQFSVERPDGSNFTLKIRSTKLEDSAMYFCASSDSAGDTQYFGPGTRLTVL.

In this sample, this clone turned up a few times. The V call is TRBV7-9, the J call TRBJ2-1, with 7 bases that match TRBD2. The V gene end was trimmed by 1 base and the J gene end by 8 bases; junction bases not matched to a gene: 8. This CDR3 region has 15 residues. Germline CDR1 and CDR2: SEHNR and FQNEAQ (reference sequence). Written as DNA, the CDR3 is TGTGCCAGCAGCTTAGTTGCGGGGGAGGGATATGAGCAGTTCTTC. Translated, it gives CASSLVAGEGYEQFF.

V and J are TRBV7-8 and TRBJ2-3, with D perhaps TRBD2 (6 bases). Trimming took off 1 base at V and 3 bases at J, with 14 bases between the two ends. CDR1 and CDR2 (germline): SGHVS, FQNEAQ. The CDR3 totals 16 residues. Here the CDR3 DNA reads TGTGCCAGCAGCTTAGTTTTTGAGGGAGGTACAGATACGCAGTATTTT. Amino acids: CASSLVFEGGTDTQYF.

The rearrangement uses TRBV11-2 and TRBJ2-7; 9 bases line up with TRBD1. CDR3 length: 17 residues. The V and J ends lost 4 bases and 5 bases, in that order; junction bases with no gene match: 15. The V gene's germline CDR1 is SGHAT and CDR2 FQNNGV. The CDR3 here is CASSSHFTGTGRDEQYF. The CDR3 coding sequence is TGTGCCAGCAGCTCACATTTTACCGGGACAGGGAGGGACGAGCAGTACTTC.

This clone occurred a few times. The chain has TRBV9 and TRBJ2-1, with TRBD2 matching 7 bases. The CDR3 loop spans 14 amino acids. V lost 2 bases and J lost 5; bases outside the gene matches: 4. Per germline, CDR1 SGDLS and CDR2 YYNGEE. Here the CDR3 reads CASSVRDYNNEQFF. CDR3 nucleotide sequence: TGTGCCAGCAGCGTTAGGGACTACAACAATGAGCAGTTCTTC. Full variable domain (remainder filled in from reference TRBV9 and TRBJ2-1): DSGVTQTPKHLITATGQRVTLRCSPRSGDLSVYWYQQSLDQGLQFLIQYYNGEERAKGNILERFSAQQFPDLHSELNLSSLELGDSALYFCASSVRDYNNEQFFGPGTRLTVL.

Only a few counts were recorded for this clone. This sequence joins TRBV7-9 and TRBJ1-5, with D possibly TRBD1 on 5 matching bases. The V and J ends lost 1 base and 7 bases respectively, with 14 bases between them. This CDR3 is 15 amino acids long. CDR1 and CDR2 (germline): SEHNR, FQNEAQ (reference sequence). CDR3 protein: CASSLDLGGKQPQHF. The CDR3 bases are TGTGCCAGCAGCTTAGATCTCGGGGGGAAGCAGCCCCAGCATTTT.

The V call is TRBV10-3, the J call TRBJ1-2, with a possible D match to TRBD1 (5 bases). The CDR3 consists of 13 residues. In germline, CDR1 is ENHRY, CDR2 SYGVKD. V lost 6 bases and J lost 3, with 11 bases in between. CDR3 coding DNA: TGTGCCATCAGCCGCCGGGGGGACTATGGCTACACCTTC. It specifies CAISRRGDYGYTF.

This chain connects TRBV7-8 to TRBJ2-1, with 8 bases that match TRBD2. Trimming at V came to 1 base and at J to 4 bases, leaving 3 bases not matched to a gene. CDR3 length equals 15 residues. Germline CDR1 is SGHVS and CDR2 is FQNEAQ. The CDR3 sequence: CASSLGAGVYNEQFF. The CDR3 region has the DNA TGTGCCAGCAGCTTAGGAGCGGGGGTTTACAATGAGCAGTTCTTC.

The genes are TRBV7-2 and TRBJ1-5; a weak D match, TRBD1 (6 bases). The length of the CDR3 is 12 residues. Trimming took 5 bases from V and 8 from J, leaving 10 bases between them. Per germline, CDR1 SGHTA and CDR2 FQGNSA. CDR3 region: CASSQGPEPQHF. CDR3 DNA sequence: TGTGCCAGCAGCCAGGGGCCCGAGCCCCAGCATTTT. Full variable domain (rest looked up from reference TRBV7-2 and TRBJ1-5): GAGVSQSPSNKVTEKGKDVELRCDPISGHTALYWYRQSLGQGLEFLIYFQGNSAPDKSGLPSDRFSAERTGGSVSTLTIQRTQQEDSAVYLCASSQGPEPQHFGDGTRLSIL.

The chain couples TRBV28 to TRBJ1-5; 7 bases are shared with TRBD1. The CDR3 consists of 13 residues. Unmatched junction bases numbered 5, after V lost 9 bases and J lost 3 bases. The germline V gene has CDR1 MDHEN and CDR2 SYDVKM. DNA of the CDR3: TGTGCCAGTTCCGACAGGGTCAATCAGCCCCAGCATTTT. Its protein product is CASSDRVNQPQHF.

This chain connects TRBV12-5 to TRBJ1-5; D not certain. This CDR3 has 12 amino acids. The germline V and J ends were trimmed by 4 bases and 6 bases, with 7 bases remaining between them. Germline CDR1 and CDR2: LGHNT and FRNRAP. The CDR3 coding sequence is TGTGCTAGTGGTTCCGGTGGTCAGCCCCAGCATTTT. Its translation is CASGSGGQPQHF.

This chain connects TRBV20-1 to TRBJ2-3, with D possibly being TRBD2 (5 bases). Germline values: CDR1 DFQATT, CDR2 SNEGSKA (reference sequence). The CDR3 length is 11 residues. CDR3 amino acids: CRLAATDTQYF. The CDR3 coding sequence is TGCAGGCTAGCCGCCACAGATACGCAGTATTTT.

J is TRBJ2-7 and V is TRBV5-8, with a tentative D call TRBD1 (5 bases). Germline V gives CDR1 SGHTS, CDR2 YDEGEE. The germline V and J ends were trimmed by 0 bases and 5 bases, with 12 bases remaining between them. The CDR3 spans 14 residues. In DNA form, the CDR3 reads TGTGCCAGCAGCTTGGGGGCAGGGTCCGACGAGCAGTACTTC. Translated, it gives CASSLGAGSDEQYF.

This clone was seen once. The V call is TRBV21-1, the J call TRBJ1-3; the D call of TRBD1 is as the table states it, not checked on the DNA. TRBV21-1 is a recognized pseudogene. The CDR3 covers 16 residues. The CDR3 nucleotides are TGTGCCAGCAGCAAAGGGTCAGGGAACTCTGGAAACACCATATATTTT. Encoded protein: CASSKGSGNSGNTIYF.

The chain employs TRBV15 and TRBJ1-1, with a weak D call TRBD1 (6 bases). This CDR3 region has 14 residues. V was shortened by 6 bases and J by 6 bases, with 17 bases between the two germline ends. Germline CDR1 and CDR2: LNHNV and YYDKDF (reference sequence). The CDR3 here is CATSIARTVAEAFF. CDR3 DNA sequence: TGTGCCACCAGTATTGCGCGGACAGTTGCTGAAGCTTTCTTT.

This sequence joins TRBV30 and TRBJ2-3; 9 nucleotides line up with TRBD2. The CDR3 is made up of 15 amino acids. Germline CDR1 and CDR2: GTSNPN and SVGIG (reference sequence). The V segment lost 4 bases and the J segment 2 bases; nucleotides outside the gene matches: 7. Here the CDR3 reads CAWTTGTSYTDTQYF. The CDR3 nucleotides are TGTGCCTGGACTACCGGGACTAGCTACACAGATACGCAGTATTTT.

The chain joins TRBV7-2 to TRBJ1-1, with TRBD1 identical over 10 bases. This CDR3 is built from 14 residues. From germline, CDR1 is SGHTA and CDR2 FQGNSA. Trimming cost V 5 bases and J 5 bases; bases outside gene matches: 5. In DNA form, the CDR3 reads TGTGCCAGCAGCAGGGACAGGGGAGATACTGAAGCTTTCTTT. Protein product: CASSRDRGDTEAFF.

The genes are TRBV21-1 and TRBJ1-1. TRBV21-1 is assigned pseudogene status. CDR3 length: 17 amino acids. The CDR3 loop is CASSNPNRIAGGSEAFF. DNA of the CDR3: TGTGCCAGCAGCAACCCAAACCGAATAGCGGGGGGGAGTGAAGCTTTCTTT.

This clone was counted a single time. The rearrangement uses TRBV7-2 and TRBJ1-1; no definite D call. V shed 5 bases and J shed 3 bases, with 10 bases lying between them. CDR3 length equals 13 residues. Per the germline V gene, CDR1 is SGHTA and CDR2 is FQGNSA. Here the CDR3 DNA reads TGTGCCAGCAGCCTCGGGTGGGACACTGAAGCTTTCTTT. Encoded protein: CASSLGWDTEAFF.

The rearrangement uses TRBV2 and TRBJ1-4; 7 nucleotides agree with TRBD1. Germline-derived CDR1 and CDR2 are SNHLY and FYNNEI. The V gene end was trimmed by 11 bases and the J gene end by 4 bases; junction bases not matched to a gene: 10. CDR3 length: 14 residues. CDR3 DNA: TGTGCCTCTTTATGGGACAGCTTTAATGAAAAACTGTTTTTT. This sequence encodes CASLWDSFNEKLFF.

The CDR3 sequence: CASSLGDGGNQPQHF. The CDR3 nucleotides read TGCGCCAGCAGCCTGGGCGACGGGGGCAATCAGCCCCAGCATTTT. The genes are TRBV5-1 and TRBJ1-5; no clear D. CDR3 length equals 15 residues. Germline loops: CDR1 SGHRS, CDR2 YFSETQ. Trimming took off 4 bases at V and 2 bases at J, with 13 bases between the two ends.

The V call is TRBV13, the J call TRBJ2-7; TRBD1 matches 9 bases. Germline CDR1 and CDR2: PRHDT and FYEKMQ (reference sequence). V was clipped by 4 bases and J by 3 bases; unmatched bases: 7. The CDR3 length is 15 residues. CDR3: CASSSGQGFNYEQYF. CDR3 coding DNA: TGTGCCAGCAGCTCCGGACAGGGGTTTAACTACGAGCAGTACTTC.

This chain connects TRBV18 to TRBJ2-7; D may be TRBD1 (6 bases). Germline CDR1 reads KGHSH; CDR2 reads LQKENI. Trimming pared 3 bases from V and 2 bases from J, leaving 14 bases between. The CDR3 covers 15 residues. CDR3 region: CASSPRIGDTYEQYF. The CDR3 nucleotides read TGTGCCAGCTCACCGCGAATCGGGGACACCTACGAGCAGTACTTC. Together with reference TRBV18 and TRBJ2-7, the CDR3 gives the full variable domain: NAGVMQNPRHLVRRRGQEARLRCSPMKGHSHVYWYRQLPEEGLKFMVYLQKENIIDESGMPKERFSAEFPKEGPSILRIQQVVRGDSAAYFCASSPRIGDTYEQYFGPGTRLTVT.

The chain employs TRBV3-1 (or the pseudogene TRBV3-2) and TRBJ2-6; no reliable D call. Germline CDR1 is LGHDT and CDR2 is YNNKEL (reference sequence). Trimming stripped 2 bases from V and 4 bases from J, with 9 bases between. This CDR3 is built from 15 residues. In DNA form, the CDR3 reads TGTGCCAGCAGCCAACTGGGCTCCGGGGCCAACGTCCTGACTTTC. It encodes CASSQLGSGANVLTF.

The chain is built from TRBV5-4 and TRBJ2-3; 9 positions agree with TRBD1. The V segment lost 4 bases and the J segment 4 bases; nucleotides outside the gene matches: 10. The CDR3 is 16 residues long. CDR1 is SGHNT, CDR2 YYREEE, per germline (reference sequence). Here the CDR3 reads CASSPDRGGSADTQYF. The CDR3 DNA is TGTGCCAGCAGCCCGGACAGGGGTGGGTCTGCAGATACGCAGTATTTT.

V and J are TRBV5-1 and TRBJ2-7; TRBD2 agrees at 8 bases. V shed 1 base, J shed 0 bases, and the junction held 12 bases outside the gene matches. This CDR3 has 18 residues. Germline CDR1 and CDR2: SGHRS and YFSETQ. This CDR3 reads CASSLWPSGRDSSYEQYF. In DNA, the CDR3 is TGCGCCAGCAGCTTGTGGCCTAGCGGGCGGGATAGCTCCTACGAGCAGTACTTC.

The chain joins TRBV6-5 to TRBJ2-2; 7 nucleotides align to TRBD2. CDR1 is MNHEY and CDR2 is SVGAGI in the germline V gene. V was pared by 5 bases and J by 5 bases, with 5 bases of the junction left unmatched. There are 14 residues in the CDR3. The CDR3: CASSMLAVTGELFF. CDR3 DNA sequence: TGTGCCAGCAGTATGCTAGCGGTTACCGGGGAGCTGTTTTTT.